This T cell receptor (beta chain) stems from a study of a mutant IDH1 vaccine in newly diagnosed glioma. Study in general: The earlier regimen, radiotherapy, temozolomide, or both, was most often both.

Here immunoSEQ multiplex PCR was the method, and the copy in TCRdb shows in-frame clones only, minus some. The table lists roughly 38,000 clones, around four fifths of them singletons, with approximately 9.1% in the top ten. On this clone: The antigen remains unidentified.

Germline CDR1 and CDR2: MGHRA and YSYEKL. The ends were cut back, 3 bases at V and 1 base at J, with 9 bases in the middle. This CDR3 is 14 amino acids long. Described time point: baseline, week 1 (first vaccination visit). Treatment given: pre-vaccination baseline after standard-of-care therapy. Study observations and caveats: Pseudoprogression appears to have had no connection to changes in top peripheral T cell clonotypes.

The receptor's source is a man in his forties with glioma. Some clones in this sample may be carry-over from other donors' samples. The V gene is TRBV4-1, the J gene TRBJ1-1; D is uncertain. The sample in question was PBMCs, obtained from a glioma patient treated with radiotherapy, temozolomide or both. CDR3 residues: CASSQPTGNTEAFF. CDR3 sequence (DNA): TGCGCCAGCAGCCAGCCTACCGGGAACACTGAAGCTTTCTTT.